This is a list of T cell receptor beta chains from one sample in a study of radiotherapy plus CTLA-4 blockade in lung cancer. TCRdb's table, derived via immunoSEQ multiplex PCR, lists solely in-frame clones and lacks some. This sample yields 60,000 to 70,000 clones, of which 65% to 80% are seen a single time; about 10% belongs to the top ten. Source: peripheral blood, taken from a patient treated with radiotherapy plus ipilimumab. The receptors stem from a human donor with non-small cell lung cancer who had a complete response to radiotherapy plus ipilimumab. CDR3s include the opening cysteine and the closing phenylalanine or tryptophan. D genes are given only for firm matches. Size is omitted from some rows. Given values are once, few, many or a class for expanded clones.

J | size | V | D | CDR3 | DNA
TRBJ2-1 | NA | TRBV5-1 | TRBD2 | CASSLDIAGGYNEQFF | TGCGCCAGCAGCTTGGATATAGCGGGGGGGTACAATGAGCAGTTCTTC
TRBJ2-7 | NA | TRBV7-2 | TRBD2 | CASSLEGTSGVAAEQYF | TGTGCCAGCAGCTTAGAGGGGACTAGCGGGGTGGCGGCCGAGCAGTACTTC
TRBJ1-1 | NA | TRBV11-2 | NA | CASSLGQNTEAFF | TGTGCCAGCAGCTTAGGGCAGAACACTGAAGCTTTCTTT
TRBJ1-2 | NA | TRBV4-3 | TRBD1 | CASSPGQGAFYGYTF | TGCGCCAGCAGCCCCGGACAGGGGGCATTCTATGGCTACACCTTC
TRBJ2-6 | NA | TRBV4-3 | TRBD1 | CASSLQGDEANVLTF | TGCGCCAGCAGCCTACAGGGGGATGAGGCCAACGTCCTGACTTTC
TRBJ2-3 | medium-sized | TRBV6-5 | TRBD2 | CASSLTSGSTDTQYF | TGTGCCAGCAGTTTGACTAGCGGGAGCACAGATACGCAGTATTTT
TRBJ1-5 | NA | TRBV18 | NA | CAGSPDFNNQPQHF | TGTGCCGGCTCACCAGACTTCAACAATCAGCCCCAGCATTTT
TRBJ1-5 | NA | TRBV7-6 | NA | CASSLEGINQPQHF | TGTGCCAGCAGCTTAGAGGGCATCAATCAGCCCCAGCATTTT
TRBJ1-1 | NA | TRBV28 | TRBD1 | CASSLAGTGASEAFF | TGTGCCAGCAGTTTGGCCGGGACAGGGGCCTCTGAAGCTTTCTTT
TRBJ1-1 | NA | TRBV7-9 | NA | CASRQGAEAFF | TGTGCCAGCAGACAGGGCGCTGAAGCTTTCTTT
TRBJ2-1 | NA | TRBV7-9 | NA | CASSMEGRSEQFF | TGTGCCAGCAGTATGGAAGGTCGGAGTGAGCAGTTCTTC
TRBJ1-5 | NA | TRBV5-8 | NA | CASSLDGSNQPQHF | TGTGCCAGCAGCTTGGATGGGAGCAATCAGCCCCAGCATTTT
TRBJ2-3 | NA | TRBV19 | TRBD1 | CASSIGDRDTQYF | TGTGCCAGTAGTATAGGGGACAGGGATACGCAGTATTTT
TRBJ2-1 | NA | TRBV7-2 | NA | CASSPAGRPSYNEQFF | TGTGCCAGCAGCCCCGCCGGACGGCCTAGCTACAATGAGCAGTTCTTC
TRBJ1-5 | NA | TRBV12-5 | NA | CASAIGTSTDSNQPQHF | TGTGCTAGTGCCATCGGGACATCCACCGATAGCAATCAGCCCCAGCATTTT
TRBJ2-3 | NA | TRBV9 | TRBD2 | CASSATSGRGSADTQYF | TGTGCCAGCAGCGCGACTAGCGGGAGAGGAAGCGCAGATACGCAGTATTTT
TRBJ2-2 | NA | TRBV27 | NA | CASSYGLTTGELFF | TGTGCCAGCAGTTATGGGCTGACTACCGGGGAGCTGTTTTTT
TRBJ1-2 | NA | TRBV6-1 | NA | CASSDPARGNYGYTF | TGTGCCAGCAGTGACCCTGCTAGGGGTAACTATGGCTACACCTTC
TRBJ2-2 | NA | TRBV9 | NA | CASSVGGVGTGELFF | TGTGCCAGCAGCGTAGGTGGAGTTGGGACCGGGGAGCTGTTTTTT
TRBJ1-1 | NA | TRBV4-3 | TRBD1 | CASSQAPGGTTEAFF | TGCGCCAGCAGCCAGGCCCCAGGGGGCACTACTGAAGCTTTCTTT
TRBJ2-1 | NA | TRBV5-1 | TRBD1 | CASSLGPGQGGYNEQFF | TGCGCCAGCAGCTTGGGCCCGGGACAGGGTGGCTACAATGAGCAGTTCTTC
TRBJ2-2 | once | TRBV2 | NA | CASSLWQGYGAGELFF | TGTGCCAGCAGTTTGTGGCAGGGCTATGGGGCCGGGGAGCTGTTTTTT
TRBJ1-4 | NA | TRBV5-1 | TRBD1 | CASSLAGTGGGEKLFF | TGCGCCAGCAGCTTGGCTGGAACAGGGGGTGGAGAAAAACTGTTTTTT
TRBJ1-5 | NA | TRBV7-6 | TRBD1 | CASSQGAGFNQPQHF | TGTGCCAGCAGCCAGGGGGCGGGGTTCAATCAGCCCCAGCATTTT
TRBJ1-2 | few | TRBV7-9 | NA | CASSLDYWGDSYGYTF | TGTGCCAGCAGCTTAGATTATTGGGGGGATTCCTATGGCTACACCTTC
TRBJ2-3 | NA | TRBV9 | NA | CASSAQGRAPDTQYF | TGTGCCAGCAGCGCCCAGGGACGCGCCCCAGATACGCAGTATTTT
TRBJ2-1 | NA | TRBV7-2 | NA | CASSLVGTTSSGEQFF | TGTGCCAGCAGCTTAGTAGGGACCACCTCGAGTGGTGAGCAGTTCTTC
TRBJ2-5 | NA | TRBV6-1 | NA | CASSEAALLQRGETQYF | TGTGCCAGCAGTGAAGCGGCGCTTCTTCAACGGGGTGAGACCCAGTACTTC
TRBJ1-1 | NA | TRBV7-9 | NA | CASSLGAERTNEAFF | TGTGCCAGCAGCTTAGGGGCAGAAAGAACGAATGAAGCTTTCTTT
TRBJ1-5 | NA | TRBV7-2 | NA | CASSYQPGGDQPQHF | TGTGCCAGCAGCTACCAACCTGGGGGGGATCAGCCCCAGCATTTT
TRBJ1-3 | many | TRBV4-1 | TRBD1 | CASSQRQGGSGNTIYF | TGCGCCAGCAGCCAACGACAGGGTGGCTCTGGAAACACCATATATTTT
TRBJ2-3 | NA | TRBV19 | NA | CASSLGVYTDTQYF | TGTGCCAGTAGCCTCGGGGTGTATACAGATACGCAGTATTTT
TRBJ1-4 | NA | TRBV19 | NA | CATQTGGSEKLFF | TGTGCCACCCAGACAGGAGGGAGTGAAAAACTGTTTTTT
TRBJ1-2 | NA | TRBV19 | NA | CASKLGVVDRYGYTF | TGTGCCAGTAAGTTAGGCGTCGTAGACCGGTATGGCTACACCTTC
TRBJ1-1 | NA | TRBV11-3 | NA | CASSFDSGFGNTEAFF | TGTGCCAGCAGCTTTGACTCGGGCTTCGGGAACACTGAAGCTTTCTTT
TRBJ2-2 | NA | TRBV5-1 | TRBD2 | CASSSASGTANTGELFF | TGCGCCAGCAGCTCTGCTAGCGGGACCGCGAACACCGGGGAGCTGTTTTTT